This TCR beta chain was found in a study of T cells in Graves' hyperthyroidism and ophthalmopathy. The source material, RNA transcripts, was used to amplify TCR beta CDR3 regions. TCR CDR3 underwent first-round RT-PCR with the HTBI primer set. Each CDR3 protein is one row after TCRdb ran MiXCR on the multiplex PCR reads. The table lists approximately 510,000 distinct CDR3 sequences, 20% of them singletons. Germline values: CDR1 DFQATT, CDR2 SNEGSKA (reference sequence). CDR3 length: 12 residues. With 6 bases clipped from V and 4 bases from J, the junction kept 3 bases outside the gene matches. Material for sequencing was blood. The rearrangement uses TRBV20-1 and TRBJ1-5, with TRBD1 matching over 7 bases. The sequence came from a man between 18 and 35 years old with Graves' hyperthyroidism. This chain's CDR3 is CSAMTGNQPQHF. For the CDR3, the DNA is TGCAGTGCCATGACAGGGAATCAGCCCCAGCATTTT.